The 2 T cell receptor beta chains given below trace back to one sample, sequenced in a study of blood T cell repertoires in COVID-19. Generated by immunoSEQ multiplex PCR, the TCRdb table keeps only in-frame clones and is missing some. The sample comprises roughly 250,000 clones, approximately 89% of which are singletons, and 2% to 3% rests with the top ten. Sample: peripheral blood. The receptors were gathered from a woman between 45 and 65 years old with acute or convalescent COVID-19.

This sequence joins TRBV28 and TRBJ2-1; 9 bases match TRBD2. The length of the CDR3 is 16 residues. CDR1 and CDR2 (germline): MDHEN, SYDVKM. Trimming at V came to 4 bases and at J to 6 bases, leaving 10 bases not matched to a gene. The CDR3 sequence is CASSSPGLAMGNEQFF. CDR3 nucleotide sequence: TGTGCCAGCAGTTCCCCGGGACTAGCCATGGGCAATGAGCAGTTCTTC.

The rearrangement joins TRBV28 to TRBJ2-3, with TRBD2 matching 7 bases. J gave up 3 bases and V 3 bases, and 6 bases lay outside the gene matches. The CDR3 covers 15 residues. From germline, CDR1 is MDHEN and CDR2 SYDVKM. The chain's CDR3 is CASSLGGSITDTQYF. CDR3 coding DNA: TGTGCCAGCAGTTTGGGCGGGAGTATTACAGATACGCAGTATTTT.